This T cell receptor beta chain was documented in a study of blood T cells in healthy people across ages. Germline CDR1 and CDR2: MDHEN and SYDVKM. The CDR3 runs 15 residues. The J segment lost 0 bases and the V segment lost 6 bases, leaving 6 bases of the junction unmatched. A minimum of 5 micrograms of total RNA was extracted per sample. Then a second PCR, running roughly 7 to 11 cycles, was carried out with a sample-barcoded 5' primer and a J-beta primer mix. One entry per CDR3 protein, called by TCRdb with MiXCR from the 5' RACE reads. The sample lists 850,000 to 1,000,000 distinct CDR3 sequences; roughly half were seen once.

The sequence was obtained from a woman in her sixties in good health. The sample comprised blood. V gene TRBV28 combines with J gene TRBJ2-3; TRBD1 matches at 7 bases. CDR3 nucleotide sequence: TGTGCCAGCAGAAAACAGGGGCCCAGCACAGATACGCAGTATTTT. Translating it yields CASRKQGPSTDTQYF.